This TCR beta chain was identified during a study of blood T cell repertoires in COVID-19 (dated by TCRdb to the early 2020s). Looking at the study overall: Samples from collaborators originated in the United States, Italy and Spain and spanned both the acute and convalescent phases of COVID-19. The prospective study material was composed of cDNA or gDNA derived from T cells, B-cell-depleted T cells, or PBMCs. Deeply sampled blood TCRbeta repertoires from subjects exposed to, actively infected with, or recovered from COVID-19 were included in the dataset. The repertoires were released in a freely available public database intended as a resource for research on the immune response to SARS-CoV-2. The samples were drawn from the first 160 participants of the ongoing ImmuneRACE study and from some 1,300 subjects provided by 6 global collaborators. Nearly every sample came with metadata listing a de-identified subject ID, COVID-19 status, age in years and sex. Where available, HLA class I and class II types were obtained from metadata supplied by the sample provider rather than from assay-based typing.

The immunoSEQ Assay, a bias-controlled multiplex PCR, was used to amplify TCRbeta CDR3 regions from genomic DNA. The authors' pipeline ran thus. Nucleated cell counts per sample were estimated from amplification of reference gene primers within the assay. To quantify the absolute abundance of each unique TCRbeta CDR3 rearrangement, sequence reads were collapsed and filtered. Productive Simpson clonality was computed per sample as the square root of Simpson's diversity index over productive rearrangements. TCRdb took over this immuneACCESS table, retaining in-frame rearrangements with V and J assigned. Such tables are incomplete; in checked studies, under half of the missing clones stem from an unresolved V gene, and the remainder is unexplained. D and trimming come from the DNA, and the V and J calls and clone size come from that table. The sample records over 250,000 clones, 75% to 90% of which are singletons. 2% to 2.5% of the sample is in the top ten clones.

This clone was observed a single time. There is no known antigen for this receptor. Base qualities are not recorded, but no much larger clone differs from it by a single base. Whole blood was collected in K2EDTA tubes by collaborating institutions according to the institutions' own protocols. For TCRbeta analysis, collaborator samples were shipped as frozen whole blood, as isolated PBMCs, or as DNA extracted from either sample type. General findings and caveats noted by the study authors: The quantity of clinical and demographic metadata differed by source and by participant and was supplied without curation.

The specimen sequenced was peripheral blood. The receptor was derived from a man between 50 and 59 years old with acute or convalescent COVID-19.

CDR3 sequence: CASKRGGLVATDTQYF. The bases read TGTGCCAGCAAGCGGGGGGGCCTGGTCGCTACAGATACGCAGTATTTT. The chain is assembled from TRBV27 and TRBJ2-3, and TRBD2 aligns with 10 junction nucleotides. V trim: 7 bases; J trim: 3 bases; unmatched bases: 10. The CDR3 holds 16 amino acids from the cysteine to the phenylalanine. The CDR3 DNA has 48 bases and is translated from base 1. The germline V gene encodes CDR1 MNHEY and CDR2 SMNVEV (reference sequence).